This T cell receptor beta chain appears in the sequencing data of a study of T cell responses to AZD1222 COVID-19 vaccine. About the research overall: The study pooled second doses at about 4 or about 12 weeks.

About this clone: The target antigen is unknown.

The germline CDR1 and CDR2 sequences are MGHDK and SYGVNS. The V end lost 4 bases, the J end lost 2 bases, and 3 bases lay between the germline ends. The CDR3 covers 11 residues. TCRdb's copy holds only in-frame clones and misses some; the assay was immunoSEQ multiplex PCR. The sample lists tens of thousands of clones, roughly 84% seen once, with around 6.6% in the top ten. Study-level results: Donors skewed white British and female; clonal diversity was possibly underestimated. Only six AZD1222 recipients tested seropositive at baseline.

Here the sequenced sample was peripheral blood, taken on day 0 of AZD1222 vaccination. The TCR comes from an adult in good health. V gene TRBV25-1 combines with J gene TRBJ2-7; no firm D call. Here the CDR3 reads CASSVAYEQYF. The CDR3 DNA reads TGTGCCAGCAGTGTGGCCTACGAGCAGTACTTC.